The following is a TCR beta chain sequence with its context. What it recognizes is unknown. The authors reverse transcribed all of the isolated RNA, so sequencing captured expressed TCRB transcripts. Profiled with immunoSEQ multiplex PCR; TCRdb holds only in-frame clones, not every one. The data hold around 280,000 clones, with 8% observed a single time. This sample is part of a study of beta chain features in type 1 diabetes. Germline CDR1 and CDR2: LNHDA and SQIVND (reference sequence). V dropped 0 bases and J dropped 4 bases, with 13 bases sitting between them. The length of the CDR3 is 16 residues. Broader study findings: In cDNA sequencing, cells with high TCR expression could be over-represented.

This sequence joins TRBV19 and TRBJ2-4; D possibly corresponds to TRBD1 (5 bases). The clonotype was recovered from a woman under 30 in good health. The sequencing sample was made of central memory CD4+ T cells from blood. The CDR3 loop reads CASSIDRQGGKNIQYF. The CDR3 region has the DNA TGTGCCAGTAGTATAGATCGTCAGGGCGGAAAAAACATTCAGTACTTC. The full variable domain, its missing parts supplied by reference TRBV19 and TRBJ2-4, is DGGITQSPKYLFRKEGQNVTLSCEQNLNHDAMYWYRQDPGQGLRLIYYSQIVNDFQKGDIAEGYSVSREKKESFPLTVTSAQKNPTAFYLCASSIDRQGGKNIQYFGAGTRLSVL.